The 26 T cell receptor beta chains below all came from one sample that was sequenced in a study of beta chain features in type 1 diabetes. Overall study findings and caveats: Type 1 diabetes patients showed a moderate but significant shortening of TCRB CDR3s in all four CD4+ subsets.

The isolated RNA, all of it, was reverse transcribed, so expressed TCRB transcripts were what got sequenced. Profiled with immunoSEQ multiplex PCR; TCRdb holds only in-frame clones, not every one. The data show roughly 230,000 clones, with approximately 10% seen just once and 0.017% held by the top ten. Antigen specificity for these receptors is unknown. Sequenced: naive CD4+ T cells from blood. Every receptor here comes from a man under 40 with type 1 diabetes.

This clone was seen a few times. At the DNA level, this CDR3 is encoded by other sequences in the same sample as well. The gene calls are TRBV6-6 and TRBJ2-7, with 7 bases matching TRBD1. The CDR3 consists of 11 residues. V lost 5 bases, J lost 5 bases, and 0 bases stayed unmatched. Germline lookup yields CDR1 MNHNY and CDR2 SVGAGI (reference sequence). The CDR3 spells CASSDRDEQYF. The CDR3 DNA sequence: TGTGCCAGCAGTGACAGGGACGAGCAGTACTTC.

This clone occurred a few times. The rearrangement joins TRBV28 to TRBJ1-2; 7 nucleotides match TRBD1. V dropped 6 bases and J dropped 2; count of bases not matched to a gene: 6. The CDR3 totals 14 residues. Germline V gives CDR1 MDHEN, CDR2 SYDVKM. In nucleotides, the CDR3 is TGTGCCAGCAGCCCCGGGACAGCGAACTATGGCTACACCTTC. This gives the protein CASSPGTANYGYTF.

The J gene is TRBJ2-3, the V gene TRBV28, with D perhaps matching TRBD2 (6 bases). Trimming took off 7 bases at V and 1 base at J, with 9 bases between the two ends. CDR1 and CDR2 from the germline V gene are MDHEN and SYDVKM. This CDR3 comprises 13 residues. The CDR3 loop is CASTGGGTDTQYF. CDR3 coding DNA: TGTGCCAGCACCGGGGGAGGCACAGATACGCAGTATTTT.

This clone has more than one count but fewer than ten. The J gene is TRBJ2-1, the V gene TRBV11-1; 9 bases are shared with TRBD1. Losses at the gene ends were 4 bases for V and 4 bases for J; bases not matched to a gene: 11. The CDR3 sequence is 17 residues long. Germline V gene sequence: CDR1 SGHAT, CDR2 FQDESV (reference sequence). CDR3 loop: CASSYYGGTGSYNEQFF. The CDR3 DNA follows: TGTGCCAGCAGCTATTACGGTGGGACAGGGTCTTACAATGAGCAGTTCTTC.

The chain is built from TRBV30 and TRBJ1-2; possibly TRBD1 for D (5 bases). The CDR3 is 15 amino acids. Germline V gene sequence: CDR1 GTSNPN, CDR2 SVGIG (reference sequence). With 0 bases removed from V and 8 bases from J, the gap between germline ends came to 19 bases. CDR3 sequence (DNA): TGTGCCTGGAGTGTCGACAGCAGCCCAGTATACGGCTACACCTTC. The encoded protein is CAWSVDSSPVYGYTF.

This sequence joins TRBV11-3 and TRBJ1-1; D call uncertain. Trimming left V 5 bases short and J 2 bases short, with 9 bases between. The CDR3 consists of 13 residues. Germline CDR1 is SGHNT and CDR2 is YENEEA. Here the CDR3 DNA reads TGTGCCAGCAGCGTCGGAGGAAACACTGAAGCTTTCTTT. The encoded protein is CASSVGGNTEAFF. The whole variable domain, remainder taken from reference TRBV11-3 and TRBJ1-1, is EAGVVQSPRYKIIEKKQPVAFWCNPISGHNTLYWYLQNLGQGPELLIRYENEEAVDDSQLPKDRFSAERLKGVDSTLKIQPAELGDSAVYLCASSVGGNTEAFFGQGTRLTVV.

The J gene is TRBJ2-7, the V gene TRBV7-2; D may be TRBD1 (6 bases). CDR1 SGHTA and CDR2 FQGNSA come from the germline V gene. Trimming stripped 5 bases from V and 6 bases from J, with 11 bases between. The CDR3 extends over 12 amino acids. The CDR3 loop is CASSRTVSEQYF. CDR3 nucleotides: TGTGCCAGCAGCCGGACAGTAAGCGAGCAGTACTTC.

The chain employs TRBV5-6 and TRBJ2-1; possible D gene TRBD2, 7 bases. V dropped 4 bases and J dropped 0 bases, with 14 bases sitting between them. The length of the CDR3 is 16 residues. Germline V gene data show CDR1 as SGHDT and CDR2 as YYEEEE. The CDR3 loop is CASSLKGGDSYNEQFF. The DNA of the CDR3 is TGTGCCAGCAGCCTGAAAGGGGGGGACTCCTACAATGAGCAGTTCTTC.

V and J are TRBV2 and TRBJ1-6; maybe TRBD1 (6 bases). V lost 6 bases and J 7 bases, leaving 22 bases between the germline ends. CDR1 and CDR2 from the germline V gene are SNHLY and FYNNEI. The CDR3 covers 17 residues. CDR3 amino acids: CASSNFESQGRNSPLHF. DNA of the CDR3: TGTGCCAGCAGCAACTTTGAGTCACAGGGAAGGAATTCACCCCTCCACTTT.

The rearrangement links TRBV25-1 to TRBJ1-2; the match to TRBD1 covers 9 bases. The CDR3 loop spans 16 amino acids. Trimming at V came to 6 bases and at J to 3 bases, leaving 11 bases not matched to a gene. Germline CDR1 and CDR2: MGHDK and SYGVNS. CDR3 protein: CASRDPTGGEDYGYTF. CDR3 in DNA: TGTGCCAGCAGAGACCCGACAGGGGGGGAAGACTATGGCTACACCTTC.

This clone was observed a handful of times. Here the CDR3 reads CASPWSPQRTQYF. CDR3 in DNA: TGTGCCAGCCCTTGGAGCCCCCAAAGGACCCAGTACTTC. The rearrangement joins TRBV27 to TRBJ2-5; no firm D call. V gave up 8 bases and J gave up 7 bases, with 17 bases separating them. The CDR3 is 13 amino acids. Germline-derived CDR1 and CDR2 are MNHEY and SMNVEV (reference sequence).

The chain is built from TRBV28 and TRBJ2-4; the D gene is possibly TRBD1 (5 bases). The V end was cut by 7 bases, the J end by 0 bases, with 16 bases between. CDR1 and CDR2 from the germline V gene are MDHEN and SYDVKM. The CDR3 runs to 16 residues. CDR3 residues: CASTSARVAAKNIQYF. The CDR3 coding sequence is TGTGCCAGCACTTCCGCCAGGGTGGCAGCCAAAAACATTCAGTACTTC.

J is TRBJ1-2 and V is TRBV30; no reliable D call. The CDR3 contains 12 residues. Trimming cost V 4 bases and J 4 bases, with 10 bases left between them. Germline V gene sequence: CDR1 GTSNPN, CDR2 SVGIG (reference sequence). CDR3 protein: CAWNGIFYGYTF. In DNA, the CDR3 is TGTGCCTGGAACGGGATTTTCTATGGCTACACCTTC.

This clone was counted between two and nine times. The chain carries TRBV11-2 and TRBJ2-3; 9 bases are shared with TRBD1. CDR1 is SGHAT, CDR2 FQNNGV, per germline. Trimming took 6 bases from V and 3 from J; bases not matched to a gene: 7. CDR3 length: 15 residues. The CDR3 region is CASSQQGQGTDTQYF. The DNA for the CDR3 is TGTGCCAGCAGTCAACAGGGACAGGGAACAGATACGCAGTATTTT. The variable domain in full, completed from reference TRBV11-2 and TRBJ2-3, reads EAGVAQSPRYKIIEKRQSVAFWCNPISGHATLYWYQQILGQGPKLLIQFQNNGVVDDSQLPKDRFSAERLKGVDSTLKIQPAKLEDSAVYLCASSQQGQGTDTQYFGPGTRLTVL.

This clone has just a few counts. The genes are TRBV27 and TRBJ2-4; 7 nucleotides match TRBD1. Germline V lookup: CDR1 MNHEY, CDR2 SMNVEV (reference sequence). V gave up 4 bases and J gave up 0 bases; unmatched junction bases: 9. The CDR3 has 17 amino acids. CDR3 residues: CASSSQQGTLAKNIQYF. Written as DNA, the CDR3 is TGTGCCAGCAGTTCACAACAGGGGACCCTAGCCAAAAACATTCAGTACTTC.

This clone was counted between two and nine times. The chain couples TRBV7-3 to TRBJ2-1, with 8 bases that match TRBD1. J lost 7 bases, V lost 4 bases, and 6 bases had no gene match. Germline V lookup: CDR1 SGHTA, CDR2 FQGTGA. This CDR3 is built from 14 residues. This CDR3 reads CASSSPGGGNEQFF. CDR3 coding DNA: TGTGCCAGCAGCTCCCCAGGGGGCGGAAATGAGCAGTTCTTC.

The chain links TRBV5-1 to TRBJ2-5; 7 bases agree with TRBD1. V dropped 3 bases and J dropped 3; count of bases not matched to a gene: 5. Germline V CDR1 and CDR2: SGHRS, YFSETQ. CDR3 length: 14 amino acids. The CDR3 nucleotides read TGCGCCAGCAGCTCCCGGGACAGTAAAGAGACCCAGTACTTC. This translates into CASSSRDSKETQYF.

V is TRBV9 and J is TRBJ1-1; D is perhaps TRBD1 (5 bases). The CDR3 runs to 14 residues. Trimming took 4 bases from V and 3 from J, leaving 13 bases between them. CDR1 and CDR2 from the germline V gene are SGDLS and YYNGEE. The chain's CDR3 is CASSPDRDYTEAFF. Written as DNA, the CDR3 is TGTGCCAGCAGCCCCGACAGAGACTACACTGAAGCTTTCTTT.

The chain has TRBV5-6 and TRBJ2-2; possible D gene TRBD1, 6 bases. The V and J ends lost 2 bases and 2 bases respectively, with 10 bases between them. Per germline, CDR1 SGHDT and CDR2 YYEEEE. This CDR3 has 15 amino acids. The CDR3 bases are TGTGCCAGCAGCTTTTGGGGGCGCAACACCGGGGAGCTGTTTTTT. It codes for CASSFWGRNTGELFF.

The gene calls are TRBV28 and TRBJ1-2; TRBD1 matches 7 bases. V shed 3 bases and J 2 bases; nucleotides not matched to a gene: 12. Germline-derived CDR1 and CDR2 are MDHEN and SYDVKM. This CDR3 is 17 amino acids long. The CDR3 protein is CASSFLVRDSLNYGYTF. In DNA, the CDR3 is TGTGCCAGCAGTTTCTTGGTCCGGGACAGCCTAAACTATGGCTACACCTTC.

The sample holds a few counts of this clone. This chain uses TRBV5-6 with TRBJ1-5, with a possible D match to TRBD1 (6 bases). CDR1 and CDR2 from the germline V gene are SGHDT and YYEEEE. The ends were cut back, 4 bases at V and 4 bases at J, with 9 bases in the middle. The CDR3 length is 13 residues. CDR3 region: CASSRDRNQPQHF. In DNA, the CDR3 is TGTGCCAGCAGCCGCGACAGGAATCAGCCCCAGCATTTT. The full variable domain, with the rest looked up from reference TRBV5-6 and TRBJ1-5, is DAGVTQSPTHLIKTRGQQVTLRCSPKSGHDTVSWYQQALGQGPQFIFQYYEEEERQRGNFPDRFSGHQFPNYSSELNVNALLLGDSALYLCASSRDRNQPQHFGDGTRLSIL.

This clone occurred a few times. This chain connects TRBV5-1 to TRBJ1-2; the match to TRBD1 covers 7 bases. The ends lost 1 base at V and 3 bases at J; junction bases unmatched: 0. The CDR3 has 13 amino acids. Per germline, CDR1 SGHRS and CDR2 YFSETQ. CDR3 in amino acids: CASSLTGDYGYTF. The DNA for the CDR3 is TGCGCCAGCAGCTTGACAGGGGACTATGGCTACACCTTC.

This clone was observed a handful of times. The chain carries TRBV30 and TRBJ1-5, with 9 bases that match TRBD1. The CDR3 has 16 amino acids. Per germline, CDR1 GTSNPN and CDR2 SVGIG (reference sequence). With 3 bases clipped from V and 4 bases from J, the junction kept 10 bases outside the gene matches. CDR3 bases: TGTGCCTGGAGCGGACAGGGGAGAGGAGTTAATCAGCCCCAGCATTTT. This sequence encodes CAWSGQGRGVNQPQHF. The full variable domain, its missing parts supplied by reference TRBV30 and TRBJ1-5, is SQTIHQWPATLVQPVGSPLSLECTVEGTSNPNLYWYRQAAGRGLQLLFYSVGIGQISSEVPQNLSASRPQDRQFILSSKKLLLSDSGFYLCAWSGQGRGVNQPQHFGDGTRLSIL.

Here the CDR3 reads CASSEAYRDEAFF. In nucleotides, the CDR3 is TGTGCCAGCAGTGAAGCCTATCGGGATGAAGCTTTCTTT. The chain uses TRBV6-1 and TRBJ1-1, with unresolved D. V lost 0 bases, J lost 7 bases, and 9 bases lay in between. The germline V gene has CDR1 MNHNS and CDR2 SASEGT. The CDR3 is 13 amino acids.

This rearrangement joins TRBV18 to TRBJ2-5; D unclear. In germline, CDR1 is KGHSH, CDR2 LQKENI. CDR3 length equals 12 residues. V was clipped by 2 bases and J by 3 bases, with 4 bases between them. The CDR3 sequence is CASSPIKETQYF. CDR3 coding DNA: TGTGCCAGCTCACCAATAAAAGAGACCCAGTACTTC.

This clone turned up a few times. The chain joins TRBV18 to TRBJ1-6; 9 bases map to TRBD1. CDR3 length equals 13 residues. The ends lost 4 bases at V and 8 bases at J; junction bases unmatched: 0. From germline, CDR1 is KGHSH and CDR2 LQKENI. CDR3 DNA: TGTGCCAGCTCACGGGACAGGGATTCACCCCTCCACTTT. Translating gives CASSRDRDSPLHF.